Listed below are T cell receptor beta chains from one sample, sequenced in a study of T cells in Graves' hyperthyroidism and ophthalmopathy. TCRdb passed the multiplex PCR reads through MiXCR, listing each CDR3 protein once. This repertoire shows roughly 400,000 distinct CDR3 sequences, 15% to 19% found once; its top ten account for 25% to 35%. The source material was blood. Receptors originate from a woman under 30 with Graves' hyperthyroidism that later progressed to Graves' ophthalmopathy. CDR3s include the opening cysteine and the closing phenylalanine or tryptophan. D genes are given only for firm matches. A row's size may be missing; if present it is once, few, many or a size class.

V	J	D	size	DNA	CDR3
TRBV28	TRBJ2-3	.	many	TGTGCCAGCAGACCGGGACCGGTTAGAATCTCAGATACGCAGTATTTT	CASRPGPVRISDTQYF
TRBV7-9	TRBJ2-1	TRBD2	many	TGTGCCAGCAGCCCTCCACTTCGACTAGCCGTTTACAATGAGCAGTTCTTC	CASSPPLRLAVYNEQFF
TRBV24-1	TRBJ2-5	.	many	TGTGCCACCAGTGATGGTGGAAGGGAGACCCAGTACTTC	CATSDGGRETQYF
TRBV6-1	TRBJ2-7	.	many	TGTGCCAGCAGTGAAAGAGCCAGTTTTACCTACGAGCAGTACTTC	CASSERASFTYEQYF
TRBV14	TRBJ1-2	TRBD1	few	TGTGCCAGCAGCCAAGATTCGACAGGGGCCCGGCGGGGCTACACCTTC	CASSQDSTGARRGYTF
TRBV6-1	TRBJ2-7	.	few	TGTGCCAGCAGTTCCTTAGGCCGTTCGGGAGAGCAGTACTTC	CASSSLGRSGEQYF
TRBV12-3/TRBV12-4	TRBJ2-5	.	.	TGTGCCAGCAGCTCCCCCCCCCGGATCCCCCAGTACTTC	CASSSPPRIPQYF
TRBV5-5	TRBJ1-2	.	few	TGTGCCAGCAGCGGTACAGGAGACTACACCTTC	CASSGTGDYTF
TRBV19	TRBJ2-1	.	.	TGTGCCAGTAGTATAGTCAACGGCAATGAGCAGTTCTTC	CASSIVNGNEQFF
TRBV11-2	TRBJ2-7	TRBD2	many	TGTGCCAGCAGCCAAAGCGGGACTAGCGGGCTCGAGCAGTACTTC	CASSQSGTSGLEQYF